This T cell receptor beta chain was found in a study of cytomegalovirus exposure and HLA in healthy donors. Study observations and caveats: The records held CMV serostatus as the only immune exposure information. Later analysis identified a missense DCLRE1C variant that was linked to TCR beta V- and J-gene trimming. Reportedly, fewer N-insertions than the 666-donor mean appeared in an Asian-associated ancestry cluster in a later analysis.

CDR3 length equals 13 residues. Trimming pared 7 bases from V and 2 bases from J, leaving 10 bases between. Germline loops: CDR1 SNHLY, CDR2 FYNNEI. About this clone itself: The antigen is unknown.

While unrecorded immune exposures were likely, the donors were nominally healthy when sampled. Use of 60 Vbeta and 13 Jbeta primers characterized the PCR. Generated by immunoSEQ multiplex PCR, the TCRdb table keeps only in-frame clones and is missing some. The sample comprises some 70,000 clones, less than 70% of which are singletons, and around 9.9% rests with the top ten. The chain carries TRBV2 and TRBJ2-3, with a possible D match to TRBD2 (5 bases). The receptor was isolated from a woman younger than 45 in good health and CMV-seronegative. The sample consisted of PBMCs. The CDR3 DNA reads TGTGCCAGCAACGGACTTTACACAGATACGCAGTATTTT. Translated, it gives CASNGLYTDTQYF. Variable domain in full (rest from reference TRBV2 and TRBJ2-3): EPEVTQTPSHQVTQMGQEVILRCVPISNHLYFYWYRQILGQKVEFLVSFYNNEISEKSEIFDDQFSVERPDGSNFTLKIRSTKLEDSAMYFCASNGLYTDTQYFGPGTRLTVL.